This is a list of T cell receptor beta chains from one sample in a study of blood T cell repertoires in COVID-19. TCRdb's table, derived via immunoSEQ multiplex PCR, lists solely in-frame clones and lacks some. The data show some 200,000 clones, about 90% seen once. The sample consisted of peripheral blood. The receptors here all came from a man aged 30 to 45 with acute or convalescent COVID-19. The CDR3 runs from the conserved cysteine through the conserved F or W. Each record gives: clone size, D gene, J gene, V gene, CDR3 protein, CDR3 DNA. A D gene is named only where the DNA matches it firmly. Size tells how often a clone was seen (once, few, many) or the class of an expanded clone, and some rows leave it out.

clone size: -; D gene: -; J gene: TRBJ1-6; V gene: TRBV30; CDR3 protein: CAWSIRGRGSPLHF; CDR3 DNA: TGTGCCTGGAGCATAAGGGGCCGGGGGTCACCCCTCCACTTT
clone size: -; D gene: TRBD1; J gene: TRBJ2-4; V gene: TRBV19; CDR3 protein: CASSNDRGDKNIQYF; CDR3 DNA: TGTGCCAGTAGCAATGACAGGGGGGACAAAAACATTCAGTACTTC
clone size: -; D gene: -; J gene: TRBJ1-2; V gene: TRBV28; CDR3 protein: CASSSQGRGRGYTF; CDR3 DNA: TGTGCCAGCAGTTCCCAGGGCAGGGGACGCGGCTACACCTTC
clone size: -; D gene: TRBD1; J gene: TRBJ2-3; V gene: TRBV25-1; CDR3 protein: CASIPKTGASTDTQYF; CDR3 DNA: TGTGCCAGCATCCCGAAGACAGGGGCAAGCACAGATACGCAGTATTTT
clone size: -; D gene: -; J gene: TRBJ2-3; V gene: TRBV15; CDR3 protein: CATSRVQPDTDTQYF; CDR3 DNA: TGTGCCACCAGCAGAGTACAGCCCGACACAGATACGCAGTATTTT
clone size: once; D gene: TRBD1; J gene: TRBJ2-2; V gene: TRBV3-1/TRBV3-2; CDR3 protein: CASRRDSNTGELFF; CDR3 DNA: TGTGCCAGCAGGAGGGACAGTAACACCGGGGAGCTGTTTTTT
clone size: -; D gene: -; J gene: TRBJ1-5; V gene: TRBV7-6; CDR3 protein: CASSPYRDQPQHF; CDR3 DNA: TGTGCCAGCAGCCCCTACAGGGATCAGCCCCAGCATTTT
clone size: few; D gene: -; J gene: TRBJ2-2; V gene: TRBV14; CDR3 protein: CASSQDHWGVYTGELFF; CDR3 DNA: TGTGCCAGCAGCCAAGATCATTGGGGGGTTTACACCGGGGAGCTGTTTTTT
clone size: -; D gene: TRBD1; J gene: TRBJ2-7; V gene: TRBV19; CDR3 protein: CASSDRGFDAGAYEQYF; CDR3 DNA: TGTGCCAGCTCCGACAGGGGGTTTGATGCGGGAGCCTACGAGCAGTACTTC
clone size: -; D gene: -; J gene: TRBJ1-4; V gene: TRBV25-1; CDR3 protein: CASSEYLRDMLREKLFF; CDR3 DNA: TGTGCCAGCAGTGAATACCTCCGGGACATGCTTCGTGAAAAACTGTTTTTT
clone size: -; D gene: TRBD2; J gene: TRBJ2-1; V gene: TRBV4-1; CDR3 protein: CASSQVWGGYNEQFF; CDR3 DNA: TGCGCCAGCAGCCAAGTGTGGGGGGGGTACAATGAGCAGTTCTTC
clone size: -; D gene: TRBD1; J gene: TRBJ2-7; V gene: TRBV6-5; CDR3 protein: CAISRDRNYEQYF; CDR3 DNA: TGTGCCATCTCCCGGGACAGAAACTACGAGCAGTACTTC
clone size: -; D gene: TRBD1; J gene: TRBJ2-7; V gene: TRBV25-1; CDR3 protein: CASSVAGTGGNEQYF; CDR3 DNA: TGTGCCAGCAGTGTAGCCGGGACAGGGGGTAACGAGCAGTACTTC
clone size: -; D gene: TRBD2; J gene: TRBJ2-3; V gene: TRBV5-5; CDR3 protein: CASSLFVLAGGYTDTQYF; CDR3 DNA: TGTGCCAGCAGCTTGTTCGTCCTAGCGGGGGGTTACACAGATACGCAGTATTTT
clone size: -; D gene: TRBD1; J gene: TRBJ2-3; V gene: TRBV25-1; CDR3 protein: CASSETNRDRGQDTQYF; CDR3 DNA: TGTGCCAGCAGTGAGACGAACCGGGACAGGGGGCAGGATACGCAGTATTTT
clone size: -; D gene: -; J gene: TRBJ1-2; V gene: TRBV25-1; CDR3 protein: CASSEAGFGYTF; CDR3 DNA: TGTGCCAGCAGTGAGGCGGGATTCGGCTACACCTTC
clone size: -; D gene: -; J gene: TRBJ2-7; V gene: TRBV11-2; CDR3 protein: CASSLVTTRYF; CDR3 DNA: TGTGCCAGCAGCTTAGTCACCACCAGGTACTTC
clone size: once; D gene: -; J gene: TRBJ2-7; V gene: TRBV28; CDR3 protein: CASKGASSYEQYF; CDR3 DNA: TGTGCCAGCAAGGGAGCGTCCTCCTACGAGCAGTACTTC
clone size: once; D gene: -; J gene: TRBJ1-1; V gene: TRBV6-5; CDR3 protein: CASRHLGAAFF; CDR3 DNA: TGTGCCAGCAGACATCTGGGGGCCGCTTTCTTT
clone size: -; D gene: TRBD1; J gene: TRBJ2-7; V gene: TRBV11-1; CDR3 protein: CASSQRQGGYEQYF; CDR3 DNA: TGTGCCAGCAGCCAACGACAGGGGGGTTACGAGCAGTACTTC
clone size: -; D gene: -; J gene: TRBJ2-3; V gene: TRBV12-3/TRBV12-4; CDR3 protein: CASKITGGSMDF; CDR3 DNA: TGTGCCAGCAAAATCACGGGGGGCAGCATGGATTTT
clone size: -; D gene: TRBD1; J gene: TRBJ1-1; V gene: TRBV10-3; CDR3 protein: CATRDRQADEAFF; CDR3 DNA: TGTGCCACCCGGGACAGACAGGCAGATGAAGCTTTCTTT
clone size: -; D gene: -; J gene: TRBJ2-5; V gene: TRBV19; CDR3 protein: CASSLPGGSAQYF; CDR3 DNA: TGTGCCAGTAGTCTCCCTGGGGGGTCGGCCCAGTACTTC
clone size: -; D gene: TRBD2; J gene: TRBJ2-7; V gene: TRBV6-5; CDR3 protein: CASRLAGGGSYEQYF; CDR3 DNA: TGTGCCAGCAGGTTAGCGGGAGGGGGCTCCTACGAGCAGTACTTC
clone size: -; D gene: TRBD1; J gene: TRBJ2-5; V gene: TRBV18; CDR3 protein: CASSHRGPLEETQYF; CDR3 DNA: TGTGCCAGCTCCCACAGGGGGCCCCTAGAAGAGACCCAGTACTTC
clone size: once; D gene: TRBD2; J gene: TRBJ2-5; V gene: TRBV5-1; CDR3 protein: CASSSRGGGAETQYF; CDR3 DNA: TGCGCCAGCAGCTCCCGTGGCGGGGGGGCAGAGACCCAGTACTTC
clone size: -; D gene: -; J gene: TRBJ2-2; V gene: TRBV10-2; CDR3 protein: CAIIGIAGELFF; CDR3 DNA: TGCGCCATCATCGGTATTGCCGGGGAGCTGTTTTTT
clone size: -; D gene: TRBD1; J gene: TRBJ2-7; V gene: TRBV19; CDR3 protein: CASRPGQGGFGTTYEQYF; CDR3 DNA: TGTGCCAGTAGACCGGGACAGGGAGGGTTCGGGACGACCTACGAGCAGTACTTC
clone size: -; D gene: TRBD1; J gene: TRBJ2-2; V gene: TRBV27; CDR3 protein: CASHSPSRSGGLLGELFF; CDR3 DNA: TGTGCCAGCCATTCACCTTCCAGATCAGGGGGTCTTCTCGGGGAGCTGTTTTTT
clone size: -; D gene: TRBD1; J gene: TRBJ1-1; V gene: TRBV7-9; CDR3 protein: CASSLGQAMTGGDPEAFF; CDR3 DNA: TGTGCCAGCAGCTTAGGGCAGGCGATGACAGGGGGAGATCCTGAAGCTTTCTTT
clone size: once; D gene: -; J gene: TRBJ2-1; V gene: TRBV29-1; CDR3 protein: CSVRHRSSYNEQFF; CDR3 DNA: TGCAGCGTTAGGCATAGGAGCTCCTACAATGAGCAGTTCTTC
clone size: -; D gene: -; J gene: TRBJ1-6; V gene: TRBV7-8; CDR3 protein: CASSPWASPLHF; CDR3 DNA: TGTGCCAGCAGCCCCTGGGCTTCACCCCTCCACTTT
clone size: -; D gene: -; J gene: TRBJ2-7; V gene: TRBV12-2; CDR3 protein: CASRLGTRGCSYEQYF; CDR3 DNA: TGTGCAAGTCGCTTAGGTACCCGCGGGTGTTCCTACGAGCAGTACTTC
clone size: -; D gene: -; J gene: TRBJ1-1; V gene: TRBV29-1; CDR3 protein: CSVDEGLQNTEAFF; CDR3 DNA: TGCAGCGTTGACGAGGGCCTTCAGAACACTGAAGCTTTCTTT
clone size: -; D gene: TRBD1; J gene: TRBJ1-2; V gene: TRBV19; CDR3 protein: CASSPMGRGPQYTF; CDR3 DNA: TGTGCCAGTAGCCCGATGGGTAGGGGGCCACAATACACCTTC
clone size: -; D gene: -; J gene: TRBJ1-2; V gene: TRBV2; CDR3 protein: CASKPDSSYGYTF; CDR3 DNA: TGTGCCAGTAAACCGGACAGCTCATATGGCTACACCTTC
clone size: -; D gene: -; J gene: TRBJ2-1; V gene: TRBV7-9; CDR3 protein: CASSSPELGINEQFF; CDR3 DNA: TGTGCCAGCAGCTCCCCTGAACTAGGTATCAATGAGCAGTTCTTC
clone size: -; D gene: -; J gene: TRBJ2-1; V gene: TRBV19; CDR3 protein: CASNINNEQFF; CDR3 DNA: TGTGCCAGTAACATCAACAATGAGCAGTTCTTC
clone size: -; D gene: TRBD2; J gene: TRBJ2-5; V gene: TRBV25-1; CDR3 protein: CASSEVGTRRETQYF; CDR3 DNA: TGTGCCAGCAGTGAGGTAGGGACTAGGAGGGAGACCCAGTACTTC
clone size: -; D gene: TRBD2; J gene: TRBJ2-1; V gene: TRBV5-4; CDR3 protein: CASSPRTRGIEQFF; CDR3 DNA: TGTGCCAGCAGCCCCAGGACTAGGGGTATTGAGCAGTTCTTC
clone size: -; D gene: -; J gene: TRBJ1-2; V gene: TRBV15; CDR3 protein: CATSRDKRQIYGYTF; CDR3 DNA: TGTGCCACCAGCAGAGATAAGAGACAGATTTATGGCTACACCTTC
clone size: -; D gene: -; J gene: TRBJ2-7; V gene: TRBV9; CDR3 protein: CASSVASRGAIYEQYF; CDR3 DNA: TGTGCCAGCAGCGTGGCTAGCAGGGGGGCTATCTACGAGCAGTACTTC
clone size: once; D gene: TRBD1; J gene: TRBJ1-3; V gene: TRBV7-2; CDR3 protein: CASSLFGQGGDTIYF; CDR3 DNA: TGTGCCAGCAGCTTATTTGGACAGGGTGGGGACACCATATATTTT
clone size: -; D gene: -; J gene: TRBJ1-2; V gene: TRBV6-5; CDR3 protein: CASSYSRSGRGGYTF; CDR3 DNA: TGTGCCAGCAGTTACTCGAGGTCCGGCAGGGGTGGCTACACCTTC
clone size: -; D gene: -; J gene: TRBJ1-6; V gene: TRBV4-1; CDR3 protein: CASSRLGDSPLHF; CDR3 DNA: TGCGCCAGCAGCCGCCTAGGGGATTCACCCCTCCACTTT
clone size: -; D gene: -; J gene: TRBJ2-7; V gene: TRBV4-1; CDR3 protein: CASSLQTRSGSEQYF; CDR3 DNA: TGCGCCAGCAGCCTCCAGACCCGATCAGGGTCCGAGCAGTACTTC
clone size: -; D gene: -; J gene: TRBJ1-2; V gene: TRBV28; CDR3 protein: CASSYPLGQANYGYTF; CDR3 DNA: TGTGCCAGCAGTTACCCCCTTGGGCAGGCTAACTATGGCTACACCTTC
clone size: -; D gene: -; J gene: TRBJ1-1; V gene: TRBV5-5; CDR3 protein: CASSLGHTMNTEAFF; CDR3 DNA: TGTGCCAGCAGCTTGGGACACACCATGAACACTGAAGCTTTCTTT
clone size: -; D gene: -; J gene: TRBJ2-3; V gene: TRBV15; CDR3 protein: CATSRDTASMDTQYF; CDR3 DNA: TGTGCCACCAGCAGAGATACTGCTAGTATGGATACGCAGTATTTT
clone size: -; D gene: -; J gene: TRBJ2-1; V gene: TRBV5-8; CDR3 protein: CASSLRSQSYNEQFF; CDR3 DNA: TGTGCCAGCAGCTTAAGAAGTCAGTCCTACAATGAGCAGTTCTTC
clone size: -; D gene: TRBD2; J gene: TRBJ2-1; V gene: TRBV7-2; CDR3 protein: CASSLAGGTPYNEQFF; CDR3 DNA: TGTGCCAGCAGCTTAGCGGGGGGGACCCCCTACAATGAGCAGTTCTTC
clone size: -; D gene: TRBD2; J gene: TRBJ2-7; V gene: TRBV7-4; CDR3 protein: CASSLAHLLAGGHFSYEQYF; CDR3 DNA: TGTGCCAGCAGCTTAGCGCATTTACTAGCGGGGGGCCATTTTTCCTACGAGCAGTACTTC
clone size: -; D gene: -; J gene: TRBJ1-1; V gene: TRBV28; CDR3 protein: CASSWTANTEAFF; CDR3 DNA: TGTGCCAGCAGTTGGACAGCGAACACTGAAGCTTTCTTT
clone size: -; D gene: TRBD1; J gene: TRBJ1-1; V gene: TRBV15; CDR3 protein: CATSRRDRVIEAFF; CDR3 DNA: TGTGCCACCAGCAGACGGGACAGGGTTATTGAAGCTTTCTTT
clone size: -; D gene: -; J gene: TRBJ2-7; V gene: TRBV15; CDR3 protein: CATSRGQGISYEQYF; CDR3 DNA: TGTGCCACCAGCAGGGGCCAGGGGATCTCCTACGAGCAGTACTTC